The 14 T cell receptor beta chains presented below share a single source sample, sequenced in a study of blood T cell repertoires in COVID-19. Sequencing was performed with immunoSEQ multiplex PCR; in TCRdb, only in-frame clones are kept and a portion is missing. The top ten clones hold more than 8% of a sample with some 50,000 clones, almost 85% of them seen once. Sequencing was carried out using peripheral blood. Source of these receptors: a woman aged 80 or over with acute or convalescent COVID-19.

V usage is TRBV3-1 (or the pseudogene TRBV3-2) and J usage is TRBJ2-7; possible D gene TRBD2, 6 bases. Germline CDR1 LGHDT, CDR2 YNNKEL (reference sequence). This CDR3 is built from 11 residues. The V and J ends lost 4 bases and 7 bases respectively, with 8 bases between them. The chain's CDR3 is CASSPRGEQYF. DNA for the CDR3: TGTGCCAGCAGCCCCCGGGGGGAGCAGTACTTC.

The chain combines TRBV5-6 with TRBJ1-4, with 10 bases aligning to TRBD1. The CDR3 consists of 15 residues. With V trimmed by 6 bases and J by 8 bases, 10 bases remained unmatched. Per germline, CDR1 SGHDT and CDR2 YYEEEE. The CDR3 spells CASTRQGAVREKLFF. The CDR3 nucleotides read TGTGCCAGCACCCGACAGGGGGCTGTTCGGGAAAAACTGTTTTTT.

This clone was seen only once. The rearrangement joins TRBV2 to TRBJ2-3, with TRBD2 as a possible D gene (6 bases). This CDR3 is built from 14 residues. Germline CDR1 is SNHLY and CDR2 is FYNNEI. V dropped 4 bases and J dropped 5 bases, with 13 bases sitting between them. DNA of the CDR3: TGTGCCAGCAGTGCTGGGAGGTCCCTAGATACGCAGTATTTT. It translates to CASSAGRSLDTQYF.

The chain recombines TRBV19 with TRBJ2-7, with 9 nucleotides matching TRBD1. Trimming at V came to 6 bases and at J to 5 bases, leaving 8 bases not matched to a gene. Germline V lookup: CDR1 LNHDA, CDR2 SQIVND (reference sequence). The CDR3 is 14 amino acids. CDR3 sequence (DNA): TGTGCCAGTAGGGGACCGGGACAGGGCCACGAGCAGTACTTC. Its translation: CASRGPGQGHEQYF. Complete variable domain (other parts from reference TRBV19 and TRBJ2-7): DGGITQSPKYLFRKEGQNVTLSCEQNLNHDAMYWYRQDPGQGLRLIYYSQIVNDFQKGDIAEGYSVSREKKESFPLTVTSAQKNPTAFYLCASRGPGQGHEQYFGPGTRLTVT.

The chain uses TRBV5-1 and TRBJ1-2; D is unclear. Trimming left V 3 bases short and J 7 bases short, with 13 bases between. The V gene's germline CDR1 is SGHRS and CDR2 YFSETQ. The CDR3 consists of 13 residues. The CDR3, as DNA: TGCGCCAGCAGCTATGATAGCGGCCGTGGCTACACCTTC. This translates into CASSYDSGRGYTF.

This clone was counted only a few times. V usage is TRBV6-5 and J usage is TRBJ2-2; 8 nucleotides agree with TRBD1. This CDR3 contains 14 residues. Germline V gene sequence: CDR1 MNHEY, CDR2 SVGAGI. V shed 8 bases, J shed 5 bases, and the junction held 7 bases outside the gene matches. CDR3 bases: TGTGCCAGCCGAGGACAGGGAGAGACCGGGGAGCTGTTTTTT. Translated: CASRGQGETGELFF.

This clone has just a few counts. The rearrangement joins TRBV5-1 to TRBJ1-2, with D perhaps matching TRBD1 (6 bases). This CDR3 contains 14 residues. The ends were cut back, 4 bases at V and 0 bases at J, with 10 bases in the middle. CDR1 SGHRS and CDR2 YFSETQ come from the germline V gene. CDR3 sequence (DNA): TGCGCCAGCAGCCCAGGGGCCTCTAACTATGGCTACACCTTC. It yields the protein CASSPGASNYGYTF.

The rearrangement uses TRBV5-1 and TRBJ1-2; 8 bases match TRBD1. The V segment lost 4 bases and the J segment 4 bases; nucleotides outside the gene matches: 3. The CDR3 contains 13 residues. Germline values: CDR1 SGHRS, CDR2 YFSETQ. The CDR3 DNA follows: TGCGCCAGCAGCGAACAGGGGGTCTATGGCTACACCTTC. As protein: CASSEQGVYGYTF.

V and J are TRBV19 and TRBJ1-4, with a weak D call TRBD1 (5 bases). The length of the CDR3 is 15 residues. Trimming took off 9 bases at V and 5 bases at J, with 19 bases between the two ends. Germline CDR1 LNHDA, CDR2 SQIVND (reference sequence). CDR3 amino acids: CASLAPRRGNEKLFF. CDR3 nucleotides: TGTGCCAGCCTTGCGCCGAGAAGGGGAAATGAAAAACTGTTTTTT.

The rearrangement links TRBV7-2 to TRBJ1-6; 8 bases line up with TRBD1. The ends lost 3 bases at V and 9 bases at J; junction bases unmatched: 7. Looked up from germline, CDR1 is SGHTA and CDR2 is FQGNSA. The CDR3 is 15 residues long. Written as DNA, the CDR3 is TGTGCCAGCAGCTTCGCGGACAGGGAGTTTTCACCCCTCCACTTT. It yields the protein CASSFADREFSPLHF.

The rearrangement joins TRBV29-1 to TRBJ1-3; 8 positions match TRBD1. Looked up from germline, CDR1 is SQVTM and CDR2 is ANQGSEA. This CDR3 has 12 amino acids. V was pared by 7 bases and J by 2 bases, with 1 base of the junction left unmatched. The CDR3 here is CSGTGTGNTIYF. The CDR3 DNA is TGCAGCGGGACAGGGACTGGAAACACCATATATTTT. Using reference TRBV29-1 and TRBJ1-3 for the parts outside the CDR3, the full variable domain is SAVISQKPSRDICQRGTSLTIQCQVDSQVTMMFWYRQQPGQSLTLIATANQGSEATYESGFVIDKFPISRPNLTFSTLTVSNMSPEDSSIYLCSGTGTGNTIYFGEGSWLTVV.

The chain couples TRBV7-2 to TRBJ2-3, with D perhaps TRBD2 (6 bases). The CDR3 covers 13 residues. The ends were cut back, 6 bases at V and 2 bases at J, with 9 bases in the middle. Germline values: CDR1 SGHTA, CDR2 FQGNSA. In nucleotides, the CDR3 is TGTGCCAGCAGGCGGGGTACCACAGATACGCAGTATTTT. Translating gives CASRRGTTDTQYF.

V and J are TRBV28 and TRBJ2-7, with 8 bases lining up with TRBD2. CDR3 size: 15 residues. CDR1 and CDR2 (germline): MDHEN, SYDVKM. V dropped 1 base and J dropped 2; count of bases not matched to a gene: 4. The CDR3 DNA reads TGTGCCAGCAGTTTATTTGCGGGGGGTACCTACGAGCAGTACTTC. This sequence encodes CASSLFAGGTYEQYF.

Only one count was recorded for this clone. CDR3 residues: CSVGSRGSLEAFF. The CDR3 coding sequence is TGCAGCGTTGGAAGTAGGGGATCACTTGAAGCTTTCTTT. V usage is TRBV29-1 and J usage is TRBJ1-1, with D tentatively TRBD1 (5 bases). V was trimmed by 4 bases and J by 7 bases, leaving 16 bases between them. The CDR3 extends over 13 amino acids. Germline assignment: CDR1 SQVTM and CDR2 ANQGSEA.